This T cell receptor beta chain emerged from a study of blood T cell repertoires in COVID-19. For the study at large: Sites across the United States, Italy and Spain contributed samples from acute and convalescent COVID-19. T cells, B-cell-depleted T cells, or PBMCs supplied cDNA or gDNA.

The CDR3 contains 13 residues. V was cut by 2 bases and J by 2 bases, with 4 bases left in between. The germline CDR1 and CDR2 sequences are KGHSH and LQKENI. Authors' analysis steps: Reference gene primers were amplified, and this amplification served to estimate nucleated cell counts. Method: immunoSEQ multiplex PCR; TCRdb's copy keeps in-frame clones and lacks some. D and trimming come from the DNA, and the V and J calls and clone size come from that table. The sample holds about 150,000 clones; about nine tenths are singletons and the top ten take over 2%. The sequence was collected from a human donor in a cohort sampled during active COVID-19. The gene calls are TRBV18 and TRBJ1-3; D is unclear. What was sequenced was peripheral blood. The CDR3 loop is CASSPEAGNTIYF. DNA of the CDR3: TGTGCCAGCTCACCAGAGGCTGGAAACACCATATATTTT.